This T cell receptor beta chain was retrieved from a study of T cell repertoires in cytomegalovirus infection. TCRdb reanalysed the reads using MiXCR and keeps one entry per CDR3 protein. The data show around 180,000 distinct CDR3 sequences, roughly a fifth seen once. This clonotype has just a few counts. The source is a human donor in good health (CMV status not recorded). Some clones in this sample may be carry-over from other donors' samples. Sequences were obtained from PBMCs.

The CDR3 spells CASSFGLAGVTGELFF. The CDR3 DNA is TGTGCCAGCAGCTTCGGACTAGCGGGGGTCACCGGGGAGCTGTTTTTT. This chain links TRBV7-9 with TRBJ2-2; 13 bases are a match to TRBD2. The J segment lost 4 bases and the V segment lost 3 bases, leaving 2 bases of the junction unmatched. This CDR3 has 16 amino acids. CDR1 and CDR2 (germline): SEHNR, FQNEAQ (reference sequence).